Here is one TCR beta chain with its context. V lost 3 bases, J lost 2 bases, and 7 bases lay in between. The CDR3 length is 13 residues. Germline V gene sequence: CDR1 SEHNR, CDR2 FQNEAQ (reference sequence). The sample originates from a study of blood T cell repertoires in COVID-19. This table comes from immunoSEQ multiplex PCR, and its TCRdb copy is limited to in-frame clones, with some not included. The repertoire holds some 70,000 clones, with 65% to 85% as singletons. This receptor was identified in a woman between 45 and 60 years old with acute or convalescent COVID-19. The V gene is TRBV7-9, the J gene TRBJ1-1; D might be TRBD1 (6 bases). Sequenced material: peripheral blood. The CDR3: CASSLTGNTEAFF. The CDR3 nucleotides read TGTGCCAGCAGCTTGACAGGTAACACTGAAGCTTTCTTT.